The 22 T cell receptor beta chains in this list originate from one sample, sequenced in a study of OX40 agonist ivuxolimab in advanced cancers. Assay: immunoSEQ multiplex PCR; the TCRdb copy retains only in-frame clones and omits some. Of about 70,000 clones in the sample, about 82% were seen once. The material sequenced was CD4+ or CD8+ T cells sorted from blood, taken in a trial of the OX40 agonist ivuxolimab. The receptors derive from an adult with an advanced solid tumor such as melanoma, head and neck, liver or kidney cancer.

This clone was picked up one time. The junction departs from germline at one end; a sequencing error may be responsible. The V gene is TRBV29-1, the J gene TRBJ2-1; D might be TRBD2 (6 bases). The CDR3 length is 15 residues. The germline gives CDR1 SQVTM, CDR2 ANQGSEA. The CDR3 loop reads CSVEGGGAPGGEQFF. The CDR3 DNA follows: TGCAGCGTCGAAGGTGGAGGGGCTCCCGGGGGTGAGCAGTTCTTC.

This clone turned up a few times. This chain joins TRBV11-3 and TRBJ1-5; no clear D gene. V gave up 5 bases and J gave up 5 bases, with 10 bases separating them. Germline CDR1 reads SGHNT; CDR2 reads YENEEA. The CDR3 runs to 13 residues. The DNA of the CDR3 is TGTGCCAGCAGCCCAGGCAGATATCAGCCCCAGCATTTT. As protein: CASSPGRYQPQHF.

This chain joins TRBV10-1 and TRBJ1-1, with TRBD1 matching over 8 bases. Germline values: CDR1 WNHNN, CDR2 SYGVQD (reference sequence). The CDR3 totals 16 residues. Germline trimming cut 6 bases from V and 3 bases from J; bases unmatched to any gene: 12. The CDR3 spells CASRDYTGGSYTEAFF. CDR3 bases: TGCGCCAGCAGGGACTATACAGGGGGATCGTACACTGAAGCTTTCTTT.

The V gene is TRBV7-8, the J gene TRBJ1-1; tentatively, D is TRBD1 (6 bases). The CDR3 has 14 amino acids. The V end was cut by 1 base, the J end by 4 bases, with 10 bases between. From germline, CDR1 is SGHVS and CDR2 FQNEAQ. Here the CDR3 DNA reads TGTGCCAGCAGCTTAGTAGGGGGGAGCACTGAAGCTTTCTTT. It codes for CASSLVGGSTEAFF.

J is TRBJ1-6 and V is TRBV11-2; D uncertain. The V end lost 1 base, the J end lost 3 bases, and 7 bases lay between the germline ends. CDR3 size: 15 residues. Germline CDR1 SGHAT, CDR2 FQNNGV. The CDR3 sequence: CASSLGVRYNSPLHF. The CDR3 bases are TGTGCCAGCAGCTTAGGGGTCCGCTATAATTCACCCCTCCACTTT.

This chain joins TRBV6-5 and TRBJ2-7; D might be TRBD1 (6 bases). CDR1 and CDR2 (germline): MNHEY, SVGAGI. CDR3 length equals 15 residues. Trimming pared 5 bases from V and 3 bases from J, leaving 17 bases between. The CDR3 spells CASSPPTGLIYEQYF. CDR3 nucleotide sequence: TGTGCCAGCAGTCCCCCGACAGGTCTGATCTACGAGCAGTACTTC.

V gene TRBV2 combines with J gene TRBJ1-5; D gene ambiguous. Trimming pared 2 bases from V and 6 bases from J, leaving 17 bases between. Per germline, CDR1 SNHLY and CDR2 FYNNEI. The CDR3 length is 16 residues. The CDR3 spells CASSELSGVRGQPQHF. CDR3 bases: TGTGCCAGCAGTGAATTGAGCGGAGTCCGCGGTCAGCCCCAGCATTTT.

This clone has a handful of counts. The chain is built from TRBV2 and TRBJ2-1; 7 nucleotides align to TRBD2. The CDR3 is 13 amino acids. V shed 6 bases, J shed 15 bases, and the junction held 14 bases outside the gene matches. CDR1 is SNHLY and CDR2 is FYNNEI in the germline V gene. The CDR3 loop is CASSGEGQVTPFF. The CDR3 nucleotides read TGTGCCAGCAGCGGGGAGGGTCAAGTGACACCGTTCTTC.

This clone has just one count. The chain employs TRBV6-1 and TRBJ1-2; D unresolved. V was pared by 5 bases and J by 3 bases, with 10 bases between. CDR3 length equals 13 residues. Germline lookup yields CDR1 MNHNS and CDR2 SASEGT. This chain's CDR3 is CASSFTGDYGYTF. The DNA for the CDR3 is TGTGCCAGCAGTTTCACCGGGGACTATGGCTACACCTTC.

The genes are TRBV18 and TRBJ1-1; no clear D gene. The length of the CDR3 is 15 residues. Per germline, CDR1 KGHSH and CDR2 LQKENI. The V gene lost 4 bases and the J gene lost 0 bases, with 12 bases spanning the gap. The DNA of the CDR3 is TGTGCCAGCTCACGGGCGCTTAAGATGAACACTGAAGCTTTCTTT. Protein product: CASSRALKMNTEAFF.

The chain joins TRBV5-1 to TRBJ2-1; 8 bases line up with TRBD2. This CDR3 is 20 amino acids long. Germline V CDR1 and CDR2: SGHRS, YFSETQ. The V gene end was trimmed by 2 bases and the J gene end by 6 bases; junction bases not matched to a gene: 22. For the CDR3, the DNA is TGCGCCAGCAGCTTTATCCCTTTAACGGTCAAGCGGGAGATGGGCAATGAGCAGTTCTTC. Translating it yields CASSFIPLTVKREMGNEQFF. The variable domain in full, with the rest retrieved from reference TRBV5-1 and TRBJ2-1, is KAGVTQTPRYLIKTRGQQVTLSCSPISGHRSVSWYQQTPGQGLQFLFEYFSETQRNKGNFPGRFSGRQFSNSRSEMNVSTLELGDSALYLCASSFIPLTVKREMGNEQFFGPGTRLTVL.

This chain joins TRBV5-1 and TRBJ2-6; possible D gene TRBD1, 6 bases. V was shortened by 5 bases and J by 4 bases, with 13 bases between the two germline ends. Germline loops: CDR1 SGHRS, CDR2 YFSETQ. The length of the CDR3 is 15 residues. CDR3 coding DNA: TGCGCCAGCAGTTCAGGGGTGACAGGGGCCAACGTCCTGACTTTC. Protein product: CASSSGVTGANVLTF.

V and J are TRBV6-5 and TRBJ1-2; D may be TRBD1 (6 bases). The CDR3 covers 14 residues. The germline gives CDR1 MNHEY, CDR2 SVGAGI. V lost 6 bases and J lost 2, with 13 bases in between. The CDR3 protein is CASRAGQTNYGYTF. CDR3 sequence (DNA): TGTGCCAGCAGAGCTGGACAGACAAACTATGGCTACACCTTC.

The V call is TRBV4-1, the J call TRBJ2-7; 9 bases are a match to TRBD2. After removal of 5 bases from V and 7 bases from J, the junction contained 12 bases not matched to a gene. Germline V gene sequence: CDR1 MGHRA, CDR2 YSYEKL. The CDR3 is 15 amino acids. The DNA for the CDR3 is TGCGCCAGCAGCAGGTTCGCGGGGGGGTCGGAGGAGCAGTACTTC. Translating gives CASSRFAGGSEEQYF.

The CDR3 region is CASSVQGDRDNIQYF. CDR3 nucleotide sequence: TGTGCCAGCAGCGTTCAGGGGGACAGGGACAACATTCAGTACTTC. V and J are TRBV9 and TRBJ2-4, with TRBD1 matching over 9 bases. The length of the CDR3 is 15 residues. Trimming cost V 2 bases and J 7 bases; bases outside gene matches: 7. Germline lookup yields CDR1 SGDLS and CDR2 YYNGEE. The variable domain in full, completed from reference TRBV9 and TRBJ2-4, reads DSGVTQTPKHLITATGQRVTLRCSPRSGDLSVYWYQQSLDQGLQFLIQYYNGEERAKGNILERFSAQQFPDLHSELNLSSLELGDSALYFCASSVQGDRDNIQYFGAGTRLSVL.

The rearrangement joins TRBV6-5 to TRBJ1-2, with D unclear. Germline-derived CDR1 and CDR2 are MNHEY and SVGAGI. V was cut by 8 bases and J by 0 bases, with 13 bases left in between. This CDR3 has 14 residues. The CDR3 loop reads CASSLGRANYGYTF. The CDR3 nucleotides read TGTGCCAGCTCTCTAGGACGTGCTAACTATGGCTACACCTTC.

This rearrangement joins TRBV5-1 to TRBJ2-1; D is ambiguous. This CDR3 is built from 16 residues. V dropped 0 bases and J dropped 0 bases, with 10 bases sitting between them. The germline V gene encodes CDR1 SGHRS and CDR2 YFSETQ. This chain's CDR3 is CASSLEGRGSYNEQFF. In DNA form, the CDR3 reads TGCGCCAGCAGCTTGGAGGGTAGAGGCTCCTACAATGAGCAGTTCTTC.

This rearrangement joins TRBV4-2 to TRBJ2-1; no clear D. Germline CDR1 reads LGHNA; CDR2 reads YNFKEQ. V dropped 1 base and J dropped 7 bases, with 8 bases sitting between them. CDR3 length: 13 residues. In DNA, the CDR3 is TGTGCCAGCAGCCAAGCCTTACCGAATGAGCAGTTCTTC. Translated, it gives CASSQALPNEQFF.

The CDR3 DNA reads TGTGCCAGCAGCTCACAGGGAGGTAAAGAGACCCAGTACTTC. Residues: CASSSQGGKETQYF. V gene TRBV7-2 combines with J gene TRBJ2-5, with D perhaps given as TRBD1 or TRBD2 (6 bases each). The germline gives CDR1 SGHTA, CDR2 FQGNSA. Trimming left V 4 bases short and J 3 bases short, with 12 bases between. The CDR3 has 14 residues.

The chain recombines TRBV5-1 with TRBJ1-1; D unresolved. The CDR3 has 11 amino acids. V was cut by 2 bases and J by 6 bases, with 5 bases left in between. Germline CDR1 SGHRS, CDR2 YFSETQ. Here the CDR3 DNA reads TGCGCCAGCAGCTTAGGAGCTGAAGCTTTCTTT. Its protein is CASSLGAEAFF.

This chain links TRBV30 with TRBJ1-1; D ambiguous. Germline lookup yields CDR1 GTSNPN and CDR2 SVGIG (reference sequence). The CDR3 runs to 14 residues. Trimming removed 0 bases from V and 5 bases from J, with 13 bases in between. The CDR3 sequence is CAWSVGVQATEAFF. The CDR3 DNA follows: TGTGCCTGGAGTGTTGGGGTGCAGGCGACTGAAGCTTTCTTT.

The genes are TRBV19 and TRBJ1-6, with 12 bases aligning to TRBD1. Germline CDR1 reads LNHDA; CDR2 reads SQIVND (reference sequence). This CDR3 contains 15 residues. V lost 2 bases, J lost 10 bases, and 3 bases stayed unmatched. DNA of the CDR3: TGTGCCAGTAGTATAAGGGACAGGGGGCAATCACCCCTCCACTTT. This codes for CASSIRDRGQSPLHF.